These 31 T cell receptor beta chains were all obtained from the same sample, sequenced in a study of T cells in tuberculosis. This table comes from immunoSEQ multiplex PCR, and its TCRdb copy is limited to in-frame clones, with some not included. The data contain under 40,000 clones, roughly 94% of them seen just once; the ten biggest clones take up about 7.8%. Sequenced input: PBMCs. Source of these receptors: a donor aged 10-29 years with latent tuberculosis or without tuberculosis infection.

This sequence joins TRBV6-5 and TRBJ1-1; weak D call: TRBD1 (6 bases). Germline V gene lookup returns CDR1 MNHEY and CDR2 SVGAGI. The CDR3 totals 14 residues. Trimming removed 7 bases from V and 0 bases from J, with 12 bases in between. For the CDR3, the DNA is TGTGCCAGCAAGCGGGACACCTTGAACACTGAAGCTTTCTTT. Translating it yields CASKRDTLNTEAFF.

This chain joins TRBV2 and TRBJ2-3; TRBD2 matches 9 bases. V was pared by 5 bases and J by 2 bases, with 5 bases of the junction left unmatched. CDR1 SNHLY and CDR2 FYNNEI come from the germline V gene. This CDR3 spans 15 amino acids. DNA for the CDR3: TGTGCCAGCAGTCCGACTAGCGGATCCACAGATACGCAGTATTTT. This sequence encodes CASSPTSGSTDTQYF.

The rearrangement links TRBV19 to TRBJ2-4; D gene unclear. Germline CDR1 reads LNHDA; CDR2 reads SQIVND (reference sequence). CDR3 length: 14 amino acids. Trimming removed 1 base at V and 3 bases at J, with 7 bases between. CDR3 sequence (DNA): TGTGCCAGTAGTATAGCGACTCACAAAAACATTCAGTACTTC. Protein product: CASSIATHKNIQYF.

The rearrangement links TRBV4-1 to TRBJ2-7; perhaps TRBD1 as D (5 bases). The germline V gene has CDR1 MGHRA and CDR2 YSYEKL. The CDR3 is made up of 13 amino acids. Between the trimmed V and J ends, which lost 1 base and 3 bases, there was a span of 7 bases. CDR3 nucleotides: TGCGCCAGCAGCCAAGTTCAGGGCTACGAGCAGTACTTC. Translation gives CASSQVQGYEQYF.

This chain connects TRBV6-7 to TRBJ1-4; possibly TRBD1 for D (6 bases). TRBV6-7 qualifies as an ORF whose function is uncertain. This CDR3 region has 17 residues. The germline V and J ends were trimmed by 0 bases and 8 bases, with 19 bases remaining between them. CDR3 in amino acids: CASSYSPPPGQMEKLFF. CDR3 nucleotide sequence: TGTGCCAGCAGTTACTCACCTCCGCCAGGACAGATGGAAAAACTGTTTTTT.

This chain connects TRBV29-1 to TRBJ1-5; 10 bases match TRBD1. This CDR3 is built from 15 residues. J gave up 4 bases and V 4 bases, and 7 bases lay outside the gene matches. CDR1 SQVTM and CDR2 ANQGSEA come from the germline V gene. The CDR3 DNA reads TGCAGCGTTGCCTCCGGGACAGGGGTTAATCAGCCCCAGCATTTT. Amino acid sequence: CSVASGTGVNQPQHF.

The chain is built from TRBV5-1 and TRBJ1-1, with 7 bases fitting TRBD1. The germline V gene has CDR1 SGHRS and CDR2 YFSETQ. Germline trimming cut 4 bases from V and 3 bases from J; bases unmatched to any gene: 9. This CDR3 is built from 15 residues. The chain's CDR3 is CASSDATGRYTEAFF. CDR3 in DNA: TGCGCCAGCAGCGACGCGACAGGGCGTTACACTGAAGCTTTCTTT.

The CDR3 here is CASSQALSTGGSEQYF. CDR3 nucleotide sequence: TGCGCCAGCAGCCAGGCTTTATCGACTGGGGGCTCCGAGCAGTACTTC. The chain is built from TRBV4-3 and TRBJ2-7, with D perhaps matching TRBD1 (6 bases). Between the trimmed V and J ends, which lost 3 bases and 6 bases, there was a span of 21 bases. CDR1 and CDR2 from the germline V gene are LGHNA and YSLEER. The length of the CDR3 is 16 residues.

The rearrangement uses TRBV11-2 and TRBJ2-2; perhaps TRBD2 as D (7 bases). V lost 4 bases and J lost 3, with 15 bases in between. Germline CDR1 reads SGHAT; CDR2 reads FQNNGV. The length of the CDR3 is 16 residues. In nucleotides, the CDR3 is TGTGCCAGCAGCTCAAAAGGGGGGGGCCACACCGGGGAGCTGTTTTTT. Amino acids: CASSSKGGGHTGELFF.

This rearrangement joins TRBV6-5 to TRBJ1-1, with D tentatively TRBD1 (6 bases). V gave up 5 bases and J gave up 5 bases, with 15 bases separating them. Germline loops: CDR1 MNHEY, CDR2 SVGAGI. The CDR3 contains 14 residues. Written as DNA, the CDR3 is TGTGCCAGCAGTAGACGACAGGACGGGACTGAAGCTTTCTTT. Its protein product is CASSRRQDGTEAFF.

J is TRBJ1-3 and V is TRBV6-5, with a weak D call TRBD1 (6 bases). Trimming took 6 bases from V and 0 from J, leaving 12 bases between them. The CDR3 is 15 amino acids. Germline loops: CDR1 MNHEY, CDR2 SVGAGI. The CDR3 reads CASSYQGYSGNTIYF. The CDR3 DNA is TGTGCCAGCAGCTACCAGGGGTACTCTGGAAACACCATATATTTT.

The CDR3 here is CASSVLHGYTF. The DNA for the CDR3 is TGTGCCAGCAGTGTCCTTCATGGCTACACCTTC. This chain links TRBV25-1 with TRBJ1-2, with D unclear. Trimming left V 4 bases short and J 6 bases short, with 6 bases between. CDR3 length: 11 amino acids. Germline loops: CDR1 MGHDK, CDR2 SYGVNS.

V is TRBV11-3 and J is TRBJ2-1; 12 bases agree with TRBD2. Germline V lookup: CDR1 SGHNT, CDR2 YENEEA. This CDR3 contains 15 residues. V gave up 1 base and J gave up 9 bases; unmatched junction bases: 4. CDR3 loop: CASSLGRLAGVEQFF. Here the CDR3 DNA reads TGTGCCAGCAGCTTAGGGAGACTAGCGGGAGTTGAGCAGTTCTTC.

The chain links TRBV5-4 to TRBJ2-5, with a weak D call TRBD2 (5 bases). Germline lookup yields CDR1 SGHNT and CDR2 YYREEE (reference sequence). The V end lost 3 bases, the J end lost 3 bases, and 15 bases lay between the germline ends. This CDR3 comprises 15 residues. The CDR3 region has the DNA TGTGCCAGCAGCTCCTGGAAACAGAGGGAAGAGACCCAGTACTTC. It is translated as CASSSWKQREETQYF.

CDR3 nucleotides: TGTGCCAGCAGCTTATGGGCGACTAGCGGCACTTACAATGAGCAGTTCTTC. Its translation is CASSLWATSGTYNEQFF. The rearrangement joins TRBV7-3 to TRBJ2-1; 9 bases align to TRBD2. There are 17 residues in the CDR3. Germline CDR1 SGHTA, CDR2 FQGTGA. V lost 2 bases and J lost 4; bases outside the gene matches: 9. The full variable domain, rest sourced from reference TRBV7-3 and TRBJ2-1, is GAGVSQTPSNKVTEKGKYVELRCDPISGHTALYWYRQSLGQGPEFLIYFQGTGAADDSGLPNDRFFAVRPEGSVSTLKIQRTERGDSAVYLCASSLWATSGTYNEQFFGPGTRLTVL.

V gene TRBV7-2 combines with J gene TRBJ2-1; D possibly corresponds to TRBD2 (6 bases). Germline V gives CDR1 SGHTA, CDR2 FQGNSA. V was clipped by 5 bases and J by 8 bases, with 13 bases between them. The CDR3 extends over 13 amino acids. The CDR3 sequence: CASSVRDLHEQFF. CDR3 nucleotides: TGTGCCAGCAGCGTCCGGGACTTGCATGAGCAGTTCTTC.

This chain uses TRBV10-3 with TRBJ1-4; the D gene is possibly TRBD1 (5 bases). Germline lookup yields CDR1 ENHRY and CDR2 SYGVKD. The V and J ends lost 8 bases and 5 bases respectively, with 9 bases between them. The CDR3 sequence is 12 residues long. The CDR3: CAISGGNEKLFF. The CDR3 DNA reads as TGTGCCATCTCGGGGGGGAATGAAAAACTGTTTTTT.

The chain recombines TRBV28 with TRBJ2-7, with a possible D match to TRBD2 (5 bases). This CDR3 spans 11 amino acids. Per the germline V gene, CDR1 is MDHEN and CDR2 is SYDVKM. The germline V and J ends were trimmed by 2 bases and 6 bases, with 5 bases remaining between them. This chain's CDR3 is CASSLEGEQYF. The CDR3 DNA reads TGTGCCAGCAGTTTAGAGGGCGAGCAGTACTTC. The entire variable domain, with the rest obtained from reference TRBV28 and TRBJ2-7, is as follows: DVKVTQSSRYLVKRTGEKVFLECVQDMDHENMFWYRQDPGLGLRLIYFSYDVKMKEKGDIPEGYSVSREKKERFSLILESASTNQTSMYLCASSLEGEQYFGPGTRLTVT.

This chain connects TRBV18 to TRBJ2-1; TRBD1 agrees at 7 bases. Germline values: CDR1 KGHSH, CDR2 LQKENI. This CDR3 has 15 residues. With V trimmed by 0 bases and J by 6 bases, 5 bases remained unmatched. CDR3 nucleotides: TGTGCCAGCTCACCACCGACAGGGTTTGGCAATGAGCAGTTCTTC. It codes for CASSPPTGFGNEQFF.

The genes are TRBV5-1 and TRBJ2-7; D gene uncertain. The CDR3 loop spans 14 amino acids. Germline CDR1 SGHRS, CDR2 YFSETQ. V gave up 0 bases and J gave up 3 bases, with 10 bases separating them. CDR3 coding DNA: TGCGCCAGCAGCTTGGCCGGTCTTCACTACGAGCAGTACTTC. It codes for CASSLAGLHYEQYF.

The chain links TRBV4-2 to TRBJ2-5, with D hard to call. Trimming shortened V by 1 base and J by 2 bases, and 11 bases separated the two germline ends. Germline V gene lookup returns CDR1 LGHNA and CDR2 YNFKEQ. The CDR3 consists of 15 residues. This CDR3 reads CASSQADTPQETQYF. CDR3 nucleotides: TGTGCCAGCAGCCAAGCAGACACCCCGCAAGAGACCCAGTACTTC.

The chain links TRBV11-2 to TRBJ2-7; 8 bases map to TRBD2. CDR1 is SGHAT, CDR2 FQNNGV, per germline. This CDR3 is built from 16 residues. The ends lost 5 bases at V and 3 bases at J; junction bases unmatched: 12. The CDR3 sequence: CASSRFDGTRYYEQYF. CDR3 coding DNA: TGTGCCAGCAGCAGATTCGACGGGACTAGATACTACGAGCAGTACTTC.

CDR3 nucleotides: TGTGCCAGCAGTTACGGGACTAGCGCCTACGAGCAGTACTTC. This encodes CASSYGTSAYEQYF. The chain uses TRBV6-6 and TRBJ2-7; 10 positions agree with TRBD2. V shed 2 bases and J 2 bases; nucleotides not matched to a gene: 0. The CDR3 covers 14 residues. Germline assignment: CDR1 MNHNY and CDR2 SVGAGI (reference sequence).

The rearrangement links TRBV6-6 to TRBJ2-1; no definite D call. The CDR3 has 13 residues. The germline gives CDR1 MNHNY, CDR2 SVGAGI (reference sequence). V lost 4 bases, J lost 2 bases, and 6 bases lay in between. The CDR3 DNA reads TGTGCCAGCAGTTCCACAGCCTACAATGAGCAGTTCTTC. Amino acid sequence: CASSSTAYNEQFF.

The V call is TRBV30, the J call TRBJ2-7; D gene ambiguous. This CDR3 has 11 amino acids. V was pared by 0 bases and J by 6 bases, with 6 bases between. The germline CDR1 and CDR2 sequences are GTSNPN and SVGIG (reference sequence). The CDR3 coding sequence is TGTGCCTGGAGTGTACAGTTCGAGCAGTACTTC. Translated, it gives CAWSVQFEQYF.

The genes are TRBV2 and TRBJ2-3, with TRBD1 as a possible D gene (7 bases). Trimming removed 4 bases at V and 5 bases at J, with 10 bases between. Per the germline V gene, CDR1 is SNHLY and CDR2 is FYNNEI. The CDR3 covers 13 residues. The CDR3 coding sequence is TGTGCCAGCAGTGGACAGGGAGGAGATACGCAGTATTTT. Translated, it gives CASSGQGGDTQYF.

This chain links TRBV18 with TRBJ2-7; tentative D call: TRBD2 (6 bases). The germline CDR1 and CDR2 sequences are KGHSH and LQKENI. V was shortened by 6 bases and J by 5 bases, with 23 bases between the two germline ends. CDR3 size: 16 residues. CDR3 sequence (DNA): TGTGCCAGCTCCCATAGGGGAGGCCCTCCTCGGAACGAGCAGTACTTC. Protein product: CASSHRGGPPRNEQYF.

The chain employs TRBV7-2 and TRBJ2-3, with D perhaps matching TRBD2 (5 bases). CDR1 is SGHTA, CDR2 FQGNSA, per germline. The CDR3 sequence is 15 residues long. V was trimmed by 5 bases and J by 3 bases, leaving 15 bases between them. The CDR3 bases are TGTGCCAGCAGCCCATTTCGCACGGGGACAGATACGCAGTATTTT. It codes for CASSPFRTGTDTQYF.

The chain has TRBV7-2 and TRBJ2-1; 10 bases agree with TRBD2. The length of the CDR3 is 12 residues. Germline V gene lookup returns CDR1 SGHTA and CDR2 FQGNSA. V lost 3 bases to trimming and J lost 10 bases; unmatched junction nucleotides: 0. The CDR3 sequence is CASSLGLAEQFF. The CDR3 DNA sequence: TGTGCCAGCAGCTTGGGACTAGCGGAGCAGTTCTTC.

CDR3 sequence reads: CASSLDPRSYNEQFF. The CDR3 region has the DNA TGTGCCAGCAGCTTAGATCCGCGCTCCTACAATGAGCAGTTCTTC. The V call is TRBV7-2, the J call TRBJ2-1; D call uncertain. The CDR3 spans 15 residues. CDR1 SGHTA and CDR2 FQGNSA come from the germline V gene. V was cut by 1 base and J by 0 bases, with 7 bases left in between.

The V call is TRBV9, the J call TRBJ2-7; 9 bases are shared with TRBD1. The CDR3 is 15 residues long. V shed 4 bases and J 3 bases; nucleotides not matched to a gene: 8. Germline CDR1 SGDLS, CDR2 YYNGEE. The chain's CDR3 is CASSLRGTGLYEQYF. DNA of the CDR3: TGTGCCAGCAGCCTCCGTGGGACAGGGCTCTACGAGCAGTACTTC.